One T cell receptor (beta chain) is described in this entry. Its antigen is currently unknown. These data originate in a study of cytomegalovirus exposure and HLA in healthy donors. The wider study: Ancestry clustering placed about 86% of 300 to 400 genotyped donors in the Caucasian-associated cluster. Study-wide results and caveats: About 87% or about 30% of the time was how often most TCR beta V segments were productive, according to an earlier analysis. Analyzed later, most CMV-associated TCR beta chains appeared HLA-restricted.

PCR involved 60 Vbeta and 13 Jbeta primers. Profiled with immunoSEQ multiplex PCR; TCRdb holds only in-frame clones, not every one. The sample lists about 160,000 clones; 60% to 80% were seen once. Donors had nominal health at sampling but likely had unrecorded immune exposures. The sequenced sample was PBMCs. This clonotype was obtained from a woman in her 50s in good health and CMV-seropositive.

The CDR3 coding sequence is TGTGCCAGCTCTGGACTAGCGGGAAACAATGAGCAGTTCTTC. Translated: CASSGLAGNNEQFF. The rearrangement links TRBV18 to TRBJ2-1; 12 bases match TRBD2. CDR3 size: 14 residues. Germline CDR1 reads KGHSH; CDR2 reads LQKENI. V lost 6 bases to trimming and J lost 5 bases; unmatched junction nucleotides: 2.